The 12 T cell receptor beta chains listed next were all sequenced from one sample in a study of PD-L1 blockade in urothelial cancer. Data came from immunoSEQ multiplex PCR; TCRdb stores just in-frame clones and leaves some out. The data contain about 1,800 clones, roughly a third of them seen just once; the ten biggest clones take up around 32%. The sample here was tumor tissue, taken before atezolizumab (anti-PD-L1) treatment. The receptors stem from a man aged 55 to 69 with urothelial cancer.

The rearrangement uses TRBV19 and TRBJ2-7, with TRBD1 identical over 7 bases. Germline V gene data show CDR1 as LNHDA and CDR2 as SQIVND (reference sequence). This CDR3 has 15 residues. Trimming removed 4 bases from V and 0 bases from J; junction bases left unmatched: 6. CDR3 region: CASSSPGQTSYEQYF. CDR3 coding DNA: TGTGCCAGTAGTAGTCCGGGACAGACCTCCTACGAGCAGTACTTC.

A few counts support this clone. V gene TRBV10-2 combines with J gene TRBJ2-3; D not certain. Germline V gene data show CDR1 as WSHSY and CDR2 as SAAADI. The CDR3 loop spans 14 amino acids. Trimming removed 7 bases from V and 2 bases from J, with 13 bases in between. DNA of the CDR3: TGCGCCAGCACGGTTGGTCCTTTCACAGATACGCAGTATTTT. Translated, it gives CASTVGPFTDTQYF.

The chain carries TRBV19 and TRBJ1-1; no definite D call. The V end was cut by 1 base, the J end by 0 bases, with 9 bases between. Germline CDR1 LNHDA, CDR2 SQIVND (reference sequence). The CDR3 totals 15 residues. The CDR3 spells CASSIGRHLNTEAFF. Written as DNA, the CDR3 is TGTGCCAGTAGTATAGGTCGGCACTTGAACACTGAAGCTTTCTTT.

The V call is TRBV18, the J call TRBJ1-6; maybe TRBD1 (6 bases). Germline assignment: CDR1 KGHSH and CDR2 LQKENI. V was shortened by 4 bases and J by 7 bases, with 17 bases between the two germline ends. CDR3 length: 16 amino acids. CDR3 in DNA: TGTGCCAGCTCACTACAGGGTTCAAATGGGAATTCACCCCTCCACTTT. Translating gives CASSLQGSNGNSPLHF.

The rearrangement links TRBV29-1 to TRBJ1-1; possible D gene TRBD1, 6 bases. From germline, CDR1 is SQVTM and CDR2 ANQGSEA. The V end was cut by 4 bases, the J end by 7 bases, with 25 bases between. The length of the CDR3 is 16 residues. The CDR3 sequence is CSVGPRDTSRWREAFF. In DNA form, the CDR3 reads TGCAGCGTTGGGCCTCGGGACACGTCGAGATGGCGTGAAGCTTTCTTT. The variable domain in full, completed from reference TRBV29-1 and TRBJ1-1, reads SAVISQKPSRDICQRGTSLTIQCQVDSQVTMMFWYRQQPGQSLTLIATANQGSEATYESGFVIDKFPISRPNLTFSTLTVSNMSPEDSSIYLCSVGPRDTSRWREAFFGQGTRLTVV.

This clone was found many times. This chain joins TRBV7-5 and TRBJ2-3; no DNA check was done on the table's D call, TRBD1. TRBV7-5 counts as a pseudogene. This CDR3 has 14 residues. CDR3 bases: TGTGCCAGCAGCTTCGGACAGGCCACAGATACGCAGTATTTT. Translated, it gives CASSFGQATDTQYF.

The table lists this clone with a few counts. This chain uses TRBV2 with TRBJ2-3, with 8 bases lining up with TRBD1. Trimming at V came to 2 bases and at J to 3 bases, leaving 7 bases not matched to a gene. The germline V gene encodes CDR1 SNHLY and CDR2 FYNNEI. The CDR3 spans 16 residues. CDR3 amino acids: CASSEPGQGVTDTQYF. The CDR3 nucleotides are TGTGCCAGCAGTGAACCCGGACAGGGTGTAACAGATACGCAGTATTTT.

This clone was seen only a few times. This chain connects TRBV6-8 to TRBJ2-5; perhaps TRBD2 as D (7 bases). CDR1 MNHGY and CDR2 SAAAGT come from the germline V gene. The CDR3 length is 13 residues. The germline V and J ends were trimmed by 7 bases and 1 base, with 10 bases remaining between them. The CDR3: CASTRGGQETQYF. Written as DNA, the CDR3 is TGTGCCAGCACAAGGGGGGGCCAAGAGACCCAGTACTTC.

The rearrangement joins TRBV7-7 to TRBJ1-3; D is possibly TRBD1 (6 bases). Trimming removed 3 bases at V and 0 bases at J, with 15 bases between. The germline CDR1 and CDR2 sequences are SSHAT and FNYEAQ (reference sequence). This CDR3 is built from 17 residues. The CDR3 loop is CASSLRGAGVSGNTIYF. CDR3 in DNA: TGTGCCAGCAGCTTGCGTGGGGCAGGGGTCTCTGGAAACACCATATATTTT.

By share, this clone counts as large. The chain recombines TRBV18 with TRBJ2-1; TRBD1 agrees at 9 bases. CDR3 size: 14 residues. Per the germline V gene, CDR1 is KGHSH and CDR2 is LQKENI. V was pared by 6 bases and J by 3 bases, with 3 bases of the junction left unmatched. The CDR3 sequence: CASSGTGYYNEQFF. As DNA, the CDR3 is TGTGCCAGCTCGGGGACAGGGTACTACAATGAGCAGTTCTTC.

The gene calls are TRBV14 and TRBJ2-1; a possible D gene is TRBD2 (7 bases). Looked up from germline, CDR1 is SGHDN and CDR2 is FVKESK. V was clipped by 3 bases and J by 3 bases, with 9 bases between them. CDR3 length equals 14 residues. In DNA form, the CDR3 reads TGTGCCAGCAGCCAGGGGGGGCGCTACAATGAGCAGTTCTTC. Translation gives CASSQGGRYNEQFF.

This chain uses TRBV6-8 with TRBJ1-2; D may be TRBD1 (5 bases). V was shortened by 0 bases and J by 3 bases, with 8 bases between the two germline ends. The germline gives CDR1 MNHGY, CDR2 SAAAGT. There are 14 residues in the CDR3. The DNA for the CDR3 is TGTGCCAGCAGTTACTCGAGGGGACACTATGGCTACACCTTC. Residues: CASSYSRGHYGYTF.